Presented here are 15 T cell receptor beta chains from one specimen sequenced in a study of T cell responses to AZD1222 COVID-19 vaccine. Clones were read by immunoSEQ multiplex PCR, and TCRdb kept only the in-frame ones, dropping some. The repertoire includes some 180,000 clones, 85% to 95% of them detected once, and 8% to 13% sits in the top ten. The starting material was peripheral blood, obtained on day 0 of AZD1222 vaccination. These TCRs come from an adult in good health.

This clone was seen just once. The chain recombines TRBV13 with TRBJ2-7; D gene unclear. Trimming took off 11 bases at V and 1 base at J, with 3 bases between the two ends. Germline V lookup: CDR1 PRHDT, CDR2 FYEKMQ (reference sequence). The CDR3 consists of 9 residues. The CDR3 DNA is TGTGCCCAATCCTACGAGCAGTACGTC. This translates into CAQSYEQYV.

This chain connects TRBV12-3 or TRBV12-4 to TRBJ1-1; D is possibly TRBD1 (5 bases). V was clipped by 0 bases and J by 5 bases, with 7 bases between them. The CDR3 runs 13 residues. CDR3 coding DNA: TGTGCCAGCAGTTTAGCGCGGGGGACTGAAGCTTTCTTT. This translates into CASSLARGTEAFF.

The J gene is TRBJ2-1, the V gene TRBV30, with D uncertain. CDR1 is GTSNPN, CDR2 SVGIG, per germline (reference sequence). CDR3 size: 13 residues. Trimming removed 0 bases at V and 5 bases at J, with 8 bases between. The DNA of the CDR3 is TGTGCCTGGAGTGTAACAGCCAACAATGAGCAGTTCTTC. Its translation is CAWSVTANNEQFF. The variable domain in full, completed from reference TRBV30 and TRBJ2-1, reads SQTIHQWPATLVQPVGSPLSLECTVEGTSNPNLYWYRQAAGRGLQLLFYSVGIGQISSEVPQNLSASRPQDRQFILSSKKLLLSDSGFYLCAWSVTANNEQFFGPGTRLTVL.

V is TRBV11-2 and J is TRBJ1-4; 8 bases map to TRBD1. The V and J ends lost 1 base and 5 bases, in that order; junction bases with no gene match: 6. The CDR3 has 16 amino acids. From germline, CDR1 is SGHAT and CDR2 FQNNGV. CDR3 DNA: TGTGCCAGCAGCTTAGTCAGGGGGCGCTTGAATGAAAAACTGTTTTTT. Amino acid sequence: CASSLVRGRLNEKLFF.

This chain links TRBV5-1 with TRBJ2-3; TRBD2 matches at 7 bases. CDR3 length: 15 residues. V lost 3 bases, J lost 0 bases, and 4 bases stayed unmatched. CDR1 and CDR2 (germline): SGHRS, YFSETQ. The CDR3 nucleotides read TGCGCCAGCAGCTCGGGGCGGGGGAGCACAGATACGCAGTATTTT. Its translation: CASSSGRGSTDTQYF.

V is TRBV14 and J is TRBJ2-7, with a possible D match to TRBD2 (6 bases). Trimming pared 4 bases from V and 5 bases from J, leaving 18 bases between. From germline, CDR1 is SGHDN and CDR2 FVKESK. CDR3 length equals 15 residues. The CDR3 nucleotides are TGTGCCAGCAGCCCCTCGGCGGGGCCCCCGGACGAGCAGTACGTC. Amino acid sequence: CASSPSAGPPDEQYV.

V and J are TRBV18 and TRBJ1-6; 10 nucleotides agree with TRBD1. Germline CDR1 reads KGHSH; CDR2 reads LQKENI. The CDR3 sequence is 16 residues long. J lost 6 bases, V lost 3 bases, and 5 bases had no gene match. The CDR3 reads CASSPAGTGVNSPLHF. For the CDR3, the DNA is TGTGCCAGCTCACCCGCCGGGACAGGGGTTAATTCACCCCTCCACTTT.

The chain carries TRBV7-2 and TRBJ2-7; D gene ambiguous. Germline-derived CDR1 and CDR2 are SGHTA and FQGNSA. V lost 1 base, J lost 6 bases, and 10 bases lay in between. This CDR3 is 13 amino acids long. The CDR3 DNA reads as TGTGCCAGCAGCTTAGATTCCCTGGGCGAGCAGTACTTC. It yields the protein CASSLDSLGEQYF.

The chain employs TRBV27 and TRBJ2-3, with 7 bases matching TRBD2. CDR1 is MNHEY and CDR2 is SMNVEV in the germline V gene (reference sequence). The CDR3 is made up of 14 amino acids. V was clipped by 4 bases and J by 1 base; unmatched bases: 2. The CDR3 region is CASSSLAGTDTQYF. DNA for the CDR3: TGTGCCAGCAGTTCCCTAGCGGGCACAGATACGCAGTATTTT.

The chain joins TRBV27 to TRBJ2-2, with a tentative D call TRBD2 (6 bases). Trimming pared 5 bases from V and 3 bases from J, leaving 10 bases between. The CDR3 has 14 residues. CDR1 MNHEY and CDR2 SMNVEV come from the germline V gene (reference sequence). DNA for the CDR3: TGTGCCAGCAGTCCCCGGGAGTACACCGGGGAGCTGTTTTTT. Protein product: CASSPREYTGELFF.

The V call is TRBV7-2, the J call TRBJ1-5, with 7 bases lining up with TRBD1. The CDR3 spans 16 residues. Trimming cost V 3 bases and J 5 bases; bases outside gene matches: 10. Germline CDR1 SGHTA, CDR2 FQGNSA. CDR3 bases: TGTGCCAGCAGCTTCGGGACAGCGACAGGTCATCAGCCCCAGCATTTT. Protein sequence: CASSFGTATGHQPQHF. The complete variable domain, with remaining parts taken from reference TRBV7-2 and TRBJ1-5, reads GAGVSQSPSNKVTEKGKDVELRCDPISGHTALYWYRQSLGQGLEFLIYFQGNSAPDKSGLPSDRFSAERTGGSVSTLTIQRTQQEDSAVYLCASSFGTATGHQPQHFGDGTRLSIL.

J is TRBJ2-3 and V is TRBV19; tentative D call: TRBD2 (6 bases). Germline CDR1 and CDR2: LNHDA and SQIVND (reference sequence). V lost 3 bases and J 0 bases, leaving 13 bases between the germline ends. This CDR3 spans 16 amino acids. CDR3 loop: CASSIPLALSTDTQYF. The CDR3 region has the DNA TGTGCCAGTAGTATCCCCCTAGCGCTTAGCACAGATACGCAGTATTTT.

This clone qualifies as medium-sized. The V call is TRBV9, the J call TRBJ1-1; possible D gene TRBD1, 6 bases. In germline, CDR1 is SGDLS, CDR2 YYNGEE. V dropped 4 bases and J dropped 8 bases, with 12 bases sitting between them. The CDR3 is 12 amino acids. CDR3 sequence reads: CASSSRTGEAFF. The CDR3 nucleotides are TGTGCCAGCAGCTCTCGAACAGGGGAAGCTTTCTTT.

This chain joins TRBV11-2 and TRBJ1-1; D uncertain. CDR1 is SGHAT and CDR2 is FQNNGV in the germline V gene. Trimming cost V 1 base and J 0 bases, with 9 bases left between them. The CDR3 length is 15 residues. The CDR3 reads CASSLGVNMNTEAFF. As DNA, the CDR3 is TGTGCCAGCAGCTTAGGAGTGAACATGAACACTGAAGCTTTCTTT. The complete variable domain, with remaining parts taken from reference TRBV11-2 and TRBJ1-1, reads EAGVAQSPRYKIIEKRQSVAFWCNPISGHATLYWYQQILGQGPKLLIQFQNNGVVDDSQLPKDRFSAERLKGVDSTLKIQPAKLEDSAVYLCASSLGVNMNTEAFFGQGTRLTVV.

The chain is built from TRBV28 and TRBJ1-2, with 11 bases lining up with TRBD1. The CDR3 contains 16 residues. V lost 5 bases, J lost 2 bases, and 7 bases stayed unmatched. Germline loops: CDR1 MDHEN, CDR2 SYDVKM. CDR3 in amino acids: CASSPPDRGLNYGYTF. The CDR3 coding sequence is TGTGCCAGCAGTCCCCCGGACAGGGGGCTCAACTATGGCTACACCTTC.